This note documents a single T cell receptor (beta chain) sequence. Antigen unknown. As to time point: newly diagnosed GD, antithyroid drugs for less than 3 months. There was RNA extracted from PBMCs, and the TCR library was made from it. iRepertoire HTBI primers and Arm-PCR of CDR3 regions built TCR beta libraries. Per the authors' pipeline: Sample data revealed fewer than 70 TRBV and 14 TRBJ segments. Via MiXCR, TCRdb re-called the multiplex PCR reads, giving one row per CDR3 protein. The authors' filters were not applied to this entry. The sample has 250,000 to 400,000 distinct CDR3 sequences, under 20% seen once. This sample is drawn from a study of regulatory T cells in long-lasting Graves disease. Study background: Patients with new Graves' disease had used antithyroid drugs below 3 months.

The study, taken as a whole, reports: Repertoires from persistent disease leaned toward TRBV28, TRBJ1-2 and TRBJ2-5.

V gave up 3 bases and J gave up 5 bases; unmatched junction bases: 4. The CDR3 runs 15 residues. CDR1 and CDR2 (germline): SGHDT, YYEEEE. The gene calls are TRBV5-6 and TRBJ2-5; 13 nucleotides agree with TRBD2. The sequence came from a female donor with Graves disease. The sequencing here drew on peripheral blood mononuclear cells (PBMCs), taken at new diagnosis, from a patient treated with antithyroid drugs. Here the CDR3 reads CASSSWTSGSETQYF. The CDR3 DNA is TGTGCCAGCAGCTCCTGGACTAGCGGGAGTGAGACCCAGTACTTC.